These T cell receptor beta chains were read from a single sample in a study of T-cell reconstitution after alpha-beta-depleted transplantation in children. MiXCR was run by TCRdb on the PCR reads, yielding one entry per CDR3 protein. The profile shows about 500,000 distinct CDR3 sequences, 30% to 35% of them singletons. The specimen comprised PBMCs from the stem cell graft donor, sampled from the stem cell graft. These receptors were collected from a human donor who donated a stem cell graft to a child with aplastic anemia. Both conserved end residues are part of each CDR3. D genes are given only for firm matches.

cdr3_nt	cdr3_aa	cdr3_length	v_call	j_call	d_call
TGTGCCAGCACTTCCGGGAGTTCTTTCGAGACCCAGTACTTC	CASTSGSSFETQYF	14	TRBV12-3/TRBV12-4	TRBJ2-5	NA